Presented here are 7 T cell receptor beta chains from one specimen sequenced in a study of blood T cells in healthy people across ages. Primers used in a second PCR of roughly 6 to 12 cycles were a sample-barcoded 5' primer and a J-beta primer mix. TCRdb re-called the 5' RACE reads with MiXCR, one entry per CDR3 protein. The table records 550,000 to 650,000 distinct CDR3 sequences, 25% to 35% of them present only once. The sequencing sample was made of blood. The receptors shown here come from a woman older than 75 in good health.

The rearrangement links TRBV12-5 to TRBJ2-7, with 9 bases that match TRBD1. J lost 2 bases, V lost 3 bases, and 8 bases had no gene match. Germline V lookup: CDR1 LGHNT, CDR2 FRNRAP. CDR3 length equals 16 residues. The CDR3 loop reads CASGFTQQGAPYEQYF. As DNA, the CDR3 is TGTGCTAGTGGTTTTACGCAACAGGGGGCCCCCTACGAGCAGTACTTC.

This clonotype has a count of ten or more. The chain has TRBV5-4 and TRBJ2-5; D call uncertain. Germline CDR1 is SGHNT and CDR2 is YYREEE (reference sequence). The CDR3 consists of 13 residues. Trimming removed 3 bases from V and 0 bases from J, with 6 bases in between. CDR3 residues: CASSSQYQETQYF. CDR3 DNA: TGTGCCAGCAGCTCGCAGTACCAAGAGACCCAGTACTTC.

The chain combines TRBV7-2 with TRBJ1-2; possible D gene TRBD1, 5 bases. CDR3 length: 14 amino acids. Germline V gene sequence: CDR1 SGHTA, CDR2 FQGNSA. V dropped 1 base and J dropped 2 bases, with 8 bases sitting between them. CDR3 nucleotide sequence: TGTGCCAGCAGCTTAGAAGGGGACAACTATGGCTACACCTTC. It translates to CASSLEGDNYGYTF.

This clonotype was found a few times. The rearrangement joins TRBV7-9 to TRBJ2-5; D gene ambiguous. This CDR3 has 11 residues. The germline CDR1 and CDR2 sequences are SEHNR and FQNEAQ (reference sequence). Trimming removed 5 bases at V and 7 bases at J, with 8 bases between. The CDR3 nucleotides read TGTGCCAGCAGCCAGAGAGGGACCCAGTACTTC. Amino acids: CASSQRGTQYF.

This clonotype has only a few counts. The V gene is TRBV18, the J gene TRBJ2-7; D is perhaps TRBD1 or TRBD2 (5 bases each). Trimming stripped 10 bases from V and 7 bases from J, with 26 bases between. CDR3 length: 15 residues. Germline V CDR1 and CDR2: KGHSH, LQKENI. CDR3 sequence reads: CATRPGTPLDNEQYF. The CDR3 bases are TGTGCCACCCGACCCGGGACGCCGTTGGACAATGAGCAGTACTTC.

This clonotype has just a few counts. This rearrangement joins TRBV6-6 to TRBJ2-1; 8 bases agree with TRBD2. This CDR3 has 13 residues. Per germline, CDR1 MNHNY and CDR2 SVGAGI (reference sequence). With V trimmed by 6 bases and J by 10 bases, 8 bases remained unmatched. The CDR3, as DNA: TGTGCCAGCAGAACAGGCGGGGGGCCGGAGCAGTTCTTC. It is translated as CASRTGGGPEQFF.

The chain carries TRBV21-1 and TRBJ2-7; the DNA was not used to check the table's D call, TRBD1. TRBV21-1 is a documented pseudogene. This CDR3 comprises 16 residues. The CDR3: CASSGESGQGRNEQYF. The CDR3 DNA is TGTGCCAGCAGCGGGGAGTCGGGACAGGGGAGGAACGAGCAGTACTTC.